Below are 31 T cell receptor beta chains sequenced from a single sample in a study of T cells after yellow fever vaccination. TCRdb passed the 5' RACE reads through MiXCR, listing each CDR3 protein once. The sample lists about 140,000 distinct CDR3 sequences, 6.5% to 8.5% occurring once. The specimen was CD4+ T cells sorted from PBMCs, collected 5 days after the yellow fever booster vaccination. The source of these receptors is a man aged 25-45 years who received the YFV17D yellow fever vaccine.

This clonotype occurred many times. This sequence joins TRBV7-2 and TRBJ2-1; 11 bases align to TRBD2. The V gene end was trimmed by 1 base and the J gene end by 7 bases; junction bases not matched to a gene: 6. CDR3 length: 16 amino acids. Germline V gene data show CDR1 as SGHTA and CDR2 as FQGNSA. The CDR3 spells CASSLEALAGVNEQFF. CDR3 nucleotide sequence: TGTGCCAGCAGCTTAGAGGCACTAGCGGGAGTTAATGAGCAGTTCTTC.

In this sample, this clonotype turned up many times. The rearrangement uses TRBV12-3 or TRBV12-4 and TRBJ2-1, with TRBD2 matching 9 bases. The CDR3 has 15 amino acids. Trimming cost V 6 bases and J 3 bases; bases outside gene matches: 6. The CDR3 is CASSRLAAYYNEQFF. DNA for the CDR3: TGTGCCAGCAGCCGACTAGCGGCGTACTACAATGAGCAGTTCTTC.

This clonotype was recorded at least ten times. This rearrangement joins TRBV24-1 to TRBJ1-4; 8 bases fit TRBD1. Germline-derived CDR1 and CDR2 are KGHDR and SFDVKD. The CDR3 is made up of 15 amino acids. The junction had 8 bases not matched to a gene; V was cut back by 5 bases and J by 7 bases. The CDR3 bases are TGTGCCACCAGTGCCTCGACAGGGGCGGCTGAAAAACTGTTTTTT. This encodes CATSASTGAAEKLFF.

This clonotype has at least ten counts. The chain recombines TRBV20-1 with TRBJ2-5, with TRBD1 identical over 8 bases. V was clipped by 6 bases and J by 5 bases; unmatched bases: 5. This CDR3 comprises 12 residues. CDR1 DFQATT and CDR2 SNEGSKA come from the germline V gene (reference sequence). The CDR3 loop is CSARQGWETQYF. CDR3 coding DNA: TGCAGTGCCCGACAGGGGTGGGAGACCCAGTACTTC.

In this sample, this clonotype turned up many times. The chain recombines TRBV7-9 with TRBJ1-6, with TRBD1 identical over 9 bases. Per germline, CDR1 SEHNR and CDR2 FQNEAQ (reference sequence). V lost 5 bases, J lost 1 base, and 3 bases stayed unmatched. CDR3 length: 16 residues. The chain's CDR3 is CASSQGQGSYNSPLHF. CDR3 DNA sequence: TGTGCCAGCAGCCAGGGACAGGGATCCTATAATTCACCCCTCCACTTT.

A note on this clonotype: No conserved phenylalanine or tryptophan ends this CDR3, so it is likely a read error. The rearrangement links TRBV7-2 to TRBJ2-7; D ambiguous. This CDR3 has 13 residues. In germline, CDR1 is SGHTA, CDR2 FQGNSA. Trimming shortened V by 6 bases and J by 3 bases, and 12 bases separated the two germline ends. The CDR3 sequence is CASSFAWGYEQYY. For the CDR3, the DNA is TGTGCCAGCAGTTTCGCGTGGGGCTACGAGCAGTACTAC.

Many counts were recorded for this clonotype. In DNA form, the CDR3 reads TGCGCCAGCAGCTTGAACGGACAGGGGGTTGAGACCCAGTACTTC. Its protein product is CASSLNGQGVETQYF. This chain links TRBV5-1 with TRBJ2-5, with 10 bases that match TRBD1. The CDR3 has 15 residues. Per the germline V gene, CDR1 is SGHRS and CDR2 is YFSETQ. The ends lost 1 base at V and 5 bases at J; junction bases unmatched: 5.

This clonotype was found many times. The V gene is TRBV29-1, the J gene TRBJ1-1; D is unclear. Trimming left V 7 bases short and J 0 bases short, with 15 bases between. Germline assignment: CDR1 SQVTM and CDR2 ANQGSEA. The CDR3 is made up of 14 amino acids. The CDR3 is CSAWKGSMNTEAFF. In DNA, the CDR3 is TGCAGCGCGTGGAAAGGGTCGATGAACACTGAAGCTTTCTTT.

This clonotype was seen at least ten times. V gene TRBV29-1 combines with J gene TRBJ2-3; no definite D call. V dropped 4 bases and J dropped 2 bases, with 7 bases sitting between them. This CDR3 is built from 12 residues. The germline gives CDR1 SQVTM, CDR2 ANQGSEA. DNA of the CDR3: TGCAGCGTTGTTGCGGCCACAGATACGCAGTATTTT. Amino acids: CSVVAATDTQYF.

Ten or more counts support this clonotype. CDR3 loop: CASSLTGSWNTEAFF. CDR3 DNA: TGTGCCAGCAGTTTAACGGGTAGCTGGAACACTGAAGCTTTCTTT. V and J are TRBV6-5 and TRBJ1-1; no clear D gene. The V gene's germline CDR1 is MNHEY and CDR2 SVGAGI. The CDR3 loop spans 15 amino acids. Trimming left V 4 bases short and J 1 base short, with 13 bases between.

The sample holds a few counts of this clonotype. This sequence joins TRBV5-4 and TRBJ2-7; no definite D call. The CDR3 loop spans 12 amino acids. V lost 2 bases to trimming and J lost 3 bases, with 6 bases between them. Germline CDR1 reads SGHNT; CDR2 reads YYREEE (reference sequence). Here the CDR3 reads CASSFSDYEQYF. The CDR3 nucleotides are TGTGCCAGCAGCTTTTCGGACTACGAGCAGTACTTC.

This clonotype has ten or more counts. V gene TRBV23-1 combines with J gene TRBJ1-4; TRBD1 is a possible D gene (5 bases). TRBV23-1 is given ORF status, its function remaining uncertain. The CDR3 length is 16 residues. Between the trimmed V and J ends, which lost 0 bases and 6 bases, there was a span of 14 bases. The CDR3 coding sequence is TGCGCCAGCAGTCAATCGCCCCTGGGGCGCGATGAAAAACTGTTTTTT. Its protein is CASSQSPLGRDEKLFF.

The chain links TRBV4-2 to TRBJ2-5, with TRBD2 matching 7 bases. V lost 0 bases and J lost 4; bases outside the gene matches: 2. The germline CDR1 and CDR2 sequences are LGHNA and YNFKEQ. The CDR3 spans 14 residues. The CDR3 here is CASSQEERGETQYF. The CDR3 coding sequence is TGTGCCAGCAGCCAAGAAGAGCGGGGAGAGACCCAGTACTTC.

In its sample, this clonotype was seen many times. The V gene is TRBV20-1, the J gene TRBJ2-1; tentative D call: TRBD2 (5 bases). This CDR3 has 15 amino acids. Trimming shortened V by 3 bases and J by 2 bases, and 14 bases separated the two germline ends. CDR1 and CDR2 (germline): DFQATT, SNEGSKA (reference sequence). The CDR3, as DNA: TGCAGTGCTAGGGACTGGCGGAATCCCTACAATGAGCAGTTCTTC. As protein: CSARDWRNPYNEQFF.

In its sample, this clonotype was seen many times. This chain links TRBV10-3 with TRBJ2-7; 8 bases fit TRBD2. V shed 7 bases, J shed 2 bases, and the junction held 7 bases outside the gene matches. The CDR3 consists of 14 residues. In germline, CDR1 is ENHRY, CDR2 SYGVKD. The CDR3 sequence: CAIKSQRGTYEQYF. Written as DNA, the CDR3 is TGTGCCATCAAATCCCAGCGGGGGACCTACGAGCAGTACTTC.

This clonotype came up many times. The chain uses TRBV3-1 and TRBJ2-7; 14 nucleotides agree with TRBD2. In germline, CDR1 is LGHDT, CDR2 YNNKEL (reference sequence). V lost 3 bases to trimming and J lost 5 bases; unmatched junction nucleotides: 12. The CDR3 extends over 18 amino acids. The CDR3 is CASSHPTGTSGSAHEQYF. The CDR3 region has the DNA TGTGCCAGCAGCCACCCAACCGGGACTAGCGGGAGCGCCCACGAGCAGTACTTC.

In its sample, this clonotype was seen a few times. This rearrangement joins TRBV19 to TRBJ2-2; tentative D call: TRBD1 (7 bases). This CDR3 spans 16 amino acids. Germline V gene sequence: CDR1 LNHDA, CDR2 SQIVND (reference sequence). The V gene lost 3 bases and the J gene lost 2 bases, with 13 bases spanning the gap. CDR3 region: CASSIGGGGNTGELFF. The CDR3 DNA reads TGTGCCAGTAGTATCGGAGGAGGGGGCAACACCGGGGAGCTGTTTTTT.

In its sample, this clonotype was seen a few times. The rearrangement joins TRBV28 to TRBJ2-1; 8 nucleotides line up with TRBD1. Germline V lookup: CDR1 MDHEN, CDR2 SYDVKM. V was pared by 5 bases and J by 4 bases, with 1 base of the junction left unmatched. This CDR3 has 13 residues. CDR3 in DNA: TGTGCCAGCAGTCGGACAGGGTACAATGAGCAGTTCTTC. This gives the protein CASSRTGYNEQFF. Looking up the rest from reference TRBV28 and TRBJ2-1 gives the full variable domain: DVKVTQSSRYLVKRTGEKVFLECVQDMDHENMFWYRQDPGLGLRLIYFSYDVKMKEKGDIPEGYSVSREKKERFSLILESASTNQTSMYLCASSRTGYNEQFFGPGTRLTVL.

This clonotype was detected many times. The chain couples TRBV20-1 to TRBJ1-5; no definite D call. CDR3 size: 18 residues. Trimming cost V 6 bases and J 2 bases, with 26 bases left between them. Germline V gives CDR1 DFQATT, CDR2 SNEGSKA (reference sequence). Here the CDR3 DNA reads TGCAGTGCCCGAACGAAGGGATATAGCGTACTCGGCAATCAGCCCCAGCATTTT. Amino acid sequence: CSARTKGYSVLGNQPQHF.

The table lists this clonotype with many counts. CDR3: CAISARGNQETQYF. Here the CDR3 DNA reads TGTGCCATCAGCGCCCGGGGGAATCAAGAGACCCAGTACTTC. The chain is built from TRBV10-3 and TRBJ2-5, with D perhaps TRBD2 (6 bases). Germline V gene sequence: CDR1 ENHRY, CDR2 SYGVKD. The V end lost 6 bases, the J end lost 2 bases, and 13 bases lay between the germline ends. There are 14 residues in the CDR3.

This clonotype has at least ten counts. CDR3 nucleotides: TGTGCCAGCAGCTTAGTTGTCAGCACAGATACGCAGTATTTT. Protein: CASSLVVSTDTQYF. V gene TRBV7-2 combines with J gene TRBJ2-3; D unresolved. The V end was cut by 1 base, the J end by 0 bases, with 5 bases between. Germline assignment: CDR1 SGHTA and CDR2 FQGNSA. The CDR3 consists of 14 residues.

Only a few counts were recorded for this clonotype. The chain has TRBV5-4 and TRBJ2-7, with D possibly being TRBD1 or TRBD2 (6 bases each). Deletions cut 4 bases from V and 2 bases from J, with 19 bases between. Germline assignment: CDR1 SGHNT and CDR2 YYREEE (reference sequence). The CDR3 runs 16 residues. CDR3 amino acids: CASSPLGGRSTYEQYF. CDR3 in DNA: TGTGCCAGCAGCCCCCTTGGGGGGCGAAGTACCTACGAGCAGTACTTC. The full variable domain, with the rest looked up from reference TRBV5-4 and TRBJ2-7, is ETGVTQSPTHLIKTRGQQVTLRCSSQSGHNTVSWYQQALGQGPQFIFQYYREEENGRGNFPPRFSGLQFPNYSSELNVNALELDDSALYLCASSPLGGRSTYEQYFGPGTRLTVT.

This clonotype was detected ten times or more. The V and J genes are TRBV29-1 and TRBJ2-1; D ambiguous. Looked up from germline, CDR1 is SQVTM and CDR2 is ANQGSEA. V lost 5 bases and J lost 3, with 14 bases in between. This CDR3 comprises 14 residues. CDR3 loop: CSVMWRKGYNEQFF. For the CDR3, the DNA is TGCAGCGTTATGTGGCGGAAAGGCTACAATGAGCAGTTCTTC.

At least ten counts were recorded for this clonotype. The CDR3, as DNA: TGTGCCAGCAGCTTAAAAGGGGGGTCCACCGGGGAGCTGTTTTTT. It is translated as CASSLKGGSTGELFF. V and J are TRBV7-2 and TRBJ2-2; D is possibly TRBD1 or TRBD2 (6 bases each). The germline CDR1 and CDR2 sequences are SGHTA and FQGNSA. Trimming pared 2 bases from V and 4 bases from J, leaving 11 bases between. The CDR3 has 15 amino acids.

The sample holds many counts of this clonotype. The chain is built from TRBV7-2 and TRBJ2-3, with D maybe TRBD2 (6 bases). CDR1 SGHTA and CDR2 FQGNSA come from the germline V gene. The CDR3 contains 14 residues. V gave up 4 bases and J gave up 4 bases, with 12 bases separating them. This CDR3 is CASSWMGGSDTQYF. The CDR3 nucleotides are TGTGCCAGCAGCTGGATGGGGGGTTCAGATACGCAGTATTTT.

This clonotype has at least ten counts. The rearrangement uses TRBV7-8 and TRBJ2-3; possible D gene TRBD2, 6 bases. V gave up 2 bases and J gave up 3 bases, with 24 bases separating them. The CDR3 extends over 19 amino acids. Germline assignment: CDR1 SGHVS and CDR2 FQNEAQ. The DNA for the CDR3 is TGTGCCAGCAGCTTACTCCTAAGTGTCGGGAGCCTGGGGACAGATACGCAGTATTTT. It translates to CASSLLLSVGSLGTDTQYF.

This clonotype was seen many times. The rearrangement uses TRBV12-3 or TRBV12-4 and TRBJ2-1, with TRBD2 matching over 7 bases. The V and J ends lost 4 bases and 5 bases, in that order; junction bases with no gene match: 5. This CDR3 comprises 14 residues. The CDR3 nucleotides read TGTGCCAGCAGTTCAAGCGGGGATAACAATGAGCAGTTCTTC. It specifies CASSSSGDNNEQFF.

At least ten counts were recorded for this clonotype. The chain combines TRBV11-2 with TRBJ2-7, with D uncertain. The CDR3 spans 13 residues. In germline, CDR1 is SGHAT, CDR2 FQNNGV. V lost 1 base and J 7 bases, leaving 11 bases between the germline ends. This chain's CDR3 is CASSLGFSEEQYF. CDR3 bases: TGTGCCAGCAGCTTAGGTTTTTCGGAAGAGCAGTACTTC. Full variable domain (remainder filled in from reference TRBV11-2 and TRBJ2-7): EAGVAQSPRYKIIEKRQSVAFWCNPISGHATLYWYQQILGQGPKLLIQFQNNGVVDDSQLPKDRFSAERLKGVDSTLKIQPAKLEDSAVYLCASSLGFSEEQYFGPGTRLTVT.

This clonotype was counted ten times or more. The chain joins TRBV7-2 to TRBJ2-5, with D tentatively TRBD2 (5 bases). Per the germline V gene, CDR1 is SGHTA and CDR2 is FQGNSA. V was pared by 2 bases and J by 4 bases, with 17 bases between. CDR3 size: 16 residues. CDR3 amino acids: CASSLTRWEFGETQYF. CDR3 nucleotides: TGTGCCAGCAGCTTAACTAGGTGGGAGTTCGGAGAGACCCAGTACTTC.

The table lists this clonotype with a few counts. The J gene is TRBJ2-5, the V gene TRBV7-8; TRBD1 matches 7 bases. The CDR3 is made up of 13 amino acids. The germline gives CDR1 SGHVS, CDR2 FQNEAQ. Trimming took 7 bases from V and 5 from J; bases not matched to a gene: 7. The CDR3 nucleotides read TGTGCCAGCACCGACAGGGTGGAGGAGACCCAGTACTTC. Protein: CASTDRVEETQYF.

This clonotype has at least ten counts. An end of the junction does not agree with germline; a read error may underlie this. The J gene is TRBJ2-1, the V gene TRBV7-9; D gene unclear. There are 14 residues in the CDR3. Germline values: CDR1 SEHNR, CDR2 FQNEAQ (reference sequence). The CDR3 is CASRLEGIDNEQFF. DNA of the CDR3: TGTGCCAGCAGATTAGAAGGCATAGACAATGAGCAGTTCTTC.